This TCR beta chain was retrieved from a study of blood T cells in healthy people across ages. Study-level points and caveats: PBMCs went unsorted, and a conclusive naive versus antigen-experienced comparison was therefore prevented. Across samples, TCR beta diversity tracked strongly with naive T cell percentage.

Russia was home to the donors, healthy Caucasian individuals aged about 6 to 90. Per-sample PBMC isolation yielded at least 7 million cells. A J-beta primer mix and a sample-barcoded 5' primer were used in a second PCR of roughly 6 to 11 cycles. TCRdb independently ran MiXCR on the 5' RACE reads; one entry per CDR3 protein. Here the sample spans over a million distinct CDR3 sequences, about 43% being singletons. About this clonotype: Its antigen is unidentified.

CDR3 length: 13 amino acids. The germline CDR1 and CDR2 sequences are MNHEY and SMNVEV (reference sequence). The clonotype was recovered from a woman aged 18 to 35 in good health. The gene calls are TRBV27 and TRBJ2-4; D unclear. The DNA end is more similar to TRBJ2-5, so the J call may be wrong. The sample taken for sequencing was blood. DNA of the CDR3: TGTGCCAGCAGTTTACAGAACGGGGAGACCCAGTACTTC. This sequence encodes CASSLQNGETQYF.